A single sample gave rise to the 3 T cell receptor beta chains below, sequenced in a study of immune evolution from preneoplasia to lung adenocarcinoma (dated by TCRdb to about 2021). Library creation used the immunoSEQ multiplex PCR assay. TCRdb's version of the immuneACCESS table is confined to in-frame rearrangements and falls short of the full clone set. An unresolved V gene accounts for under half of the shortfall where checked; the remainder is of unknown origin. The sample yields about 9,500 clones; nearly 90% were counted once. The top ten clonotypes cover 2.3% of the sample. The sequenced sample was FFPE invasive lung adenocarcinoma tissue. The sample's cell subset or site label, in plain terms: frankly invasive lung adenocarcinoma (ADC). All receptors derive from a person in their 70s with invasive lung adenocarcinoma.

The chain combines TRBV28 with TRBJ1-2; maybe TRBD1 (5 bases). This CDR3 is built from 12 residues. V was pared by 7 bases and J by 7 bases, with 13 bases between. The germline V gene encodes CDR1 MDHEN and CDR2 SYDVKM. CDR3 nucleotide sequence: TGTGCCAGCAATCGGGACGTGAGTGGCTACACCTTC. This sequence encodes CASNRDVSGYTF.

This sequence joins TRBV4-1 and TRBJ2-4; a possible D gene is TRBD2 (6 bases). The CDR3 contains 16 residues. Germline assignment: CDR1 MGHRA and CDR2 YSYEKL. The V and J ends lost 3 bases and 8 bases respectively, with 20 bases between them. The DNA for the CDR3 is TGCGCCAGCAGCCAGGTCCCCGGGGGTTATACAGACATTCAGTACTTC. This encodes CASSQVPGGYTDIQYF.

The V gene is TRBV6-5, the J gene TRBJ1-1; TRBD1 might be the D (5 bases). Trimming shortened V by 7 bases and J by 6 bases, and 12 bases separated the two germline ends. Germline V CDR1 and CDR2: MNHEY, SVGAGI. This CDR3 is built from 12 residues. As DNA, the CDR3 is TGTGCCAGCAATTCGGGACTTTCTGAAGCTTTCTTT. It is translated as CASNSGLSEAFF.